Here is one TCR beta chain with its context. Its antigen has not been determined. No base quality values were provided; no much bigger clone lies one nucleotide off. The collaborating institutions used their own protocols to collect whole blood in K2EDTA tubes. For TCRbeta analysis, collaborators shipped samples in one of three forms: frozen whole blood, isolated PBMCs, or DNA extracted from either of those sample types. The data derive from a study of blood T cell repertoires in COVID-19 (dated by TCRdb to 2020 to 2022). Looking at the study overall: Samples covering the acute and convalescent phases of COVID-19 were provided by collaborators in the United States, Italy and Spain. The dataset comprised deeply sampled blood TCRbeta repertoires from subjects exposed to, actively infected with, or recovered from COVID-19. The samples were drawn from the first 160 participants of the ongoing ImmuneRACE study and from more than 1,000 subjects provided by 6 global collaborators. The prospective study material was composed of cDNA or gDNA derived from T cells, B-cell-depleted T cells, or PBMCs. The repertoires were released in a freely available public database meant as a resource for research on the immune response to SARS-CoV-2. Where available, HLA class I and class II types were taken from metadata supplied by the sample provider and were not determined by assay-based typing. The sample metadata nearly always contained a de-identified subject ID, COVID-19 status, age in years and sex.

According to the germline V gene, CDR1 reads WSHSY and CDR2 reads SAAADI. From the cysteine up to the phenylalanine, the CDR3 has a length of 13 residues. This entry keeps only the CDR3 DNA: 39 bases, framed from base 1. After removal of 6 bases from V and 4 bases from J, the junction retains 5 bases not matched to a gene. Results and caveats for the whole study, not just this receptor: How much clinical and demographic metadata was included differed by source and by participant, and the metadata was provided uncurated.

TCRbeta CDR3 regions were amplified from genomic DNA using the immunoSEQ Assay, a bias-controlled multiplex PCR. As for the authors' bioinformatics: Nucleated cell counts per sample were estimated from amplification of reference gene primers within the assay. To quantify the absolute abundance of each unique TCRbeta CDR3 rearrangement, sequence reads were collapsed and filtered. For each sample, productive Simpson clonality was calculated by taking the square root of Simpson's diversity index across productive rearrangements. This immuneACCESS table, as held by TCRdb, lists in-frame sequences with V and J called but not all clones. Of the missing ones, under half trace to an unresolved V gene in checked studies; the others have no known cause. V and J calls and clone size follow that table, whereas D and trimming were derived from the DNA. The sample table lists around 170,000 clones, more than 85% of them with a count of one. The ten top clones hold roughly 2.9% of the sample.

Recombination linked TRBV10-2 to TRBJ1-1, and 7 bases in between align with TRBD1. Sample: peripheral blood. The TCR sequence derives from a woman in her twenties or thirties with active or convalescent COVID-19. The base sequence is TGCGCCAGCAGACAGGGGCTTGGCACTGAAGCTTTCTTT. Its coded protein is CASRQGLGTEAFF.